This T cell receptor beta chain was sequenced during a study of response to subunit inactivated influenza vaccine. Study results and limitations: The authors put forward the suggestion that each seasonal influenza vaccination may bring in only a limited number of new T cells.

TCRdb processed the RT-PCR reads anew with MiXCR; each CDR3 protein has one entry. Seen here are about 520,000 distinct CDR3 sequences, roughly 27% observed once, and the top ten hold 1.9%. Regarding this clonotype: The target antigen is unknown.

With 4 bases removed from V and 4 bases from J, the gap between germline ends came to 9 bases. This CDR3 has 13 amino acids. CDR1 and CDR2 (germline): SGHRS, YFSETQ. The chain combines TRBV5-1 with TRBJ2-1; D is undetermined. The clonotype was recovered from a middle-aged man who received an inactivated influenza vaccine. The input for sequencing was CD4+ T cells sorted from PBMCs, taken roughly 5 days after vaccination. The chain's CDR3 is CASSRSQYNEQFF. The CDR3 DNA sequence: TGCGCCAGCAGCCGTTCACAGTACAATGAGCAGTTCTTC.